One and the same sample provided the 8 T cell receptor beta chains below, sequenced in a study of T cell repertoires in cytomegalovirus infection. Their specific antigens are unknown. TCRdb analysed the reads with MiXCR anew, one entry per CDR3 protein. The data hold 110,000 to 150,000 distinct CDR3 sequences, with roughly 32% observed a single time. The material was CD8+ T cells from cultured PBMCs, obtained from culture after CMV antigen stimulation. The receptor source for this set is a human donor in good health (CMV status not recorded). Some clones in this sample may be carry-over from other donors' samples.

This rearrangement joins TRBV19 to TRBJ1-1, with D unresolved. The CDR3 has 15 amino acids. V gave up 0 bases and J gave up 4 bases, with 12 bases separating them. Germline V CDR1 and CDR2: LNHDA, SQIVND (reference sequence). The CDR3 DNA reads as TGTGCCAGTAGTATAGAGGTTCAGGCCGCCACTGAAGCTTTCTTT. This codes for CASSIEVQAATEAFF.

In its sample, this clonotype was seen a few times. The rearrangement links TRBV20-1 to TRBJ1-5; D is perhaps TRBD1 (5 bases). Between the trimmed V and J ends, which lost 0 bases and 1 base, there was a span of 13 bases. Germline V gene data show CDR1 as DFQATT and CDR2 as SNEGSKA (reference sequence). The CDR3 length is 16 residues. This chain's CDR3 is CSARDPLDTSNQPQHF. The DNA of the CDR3 is TGCAGTGCTAGAGATCCCCTGGACACAAGCAATCAGCCCCAGCATTTT.

This rearrangement joins TRBV5-1 to TRBJ1-1, with no clear D. The V end lost 0 bases, the J end lost 7 bases, and 10 bases lay between the germline ends. The CDR3 has 13 residues. Germline V gene data show CDR1 as SGHRS and CDR2 as YFSETQ. CDR3 protein: CASSLDYSHEAFF. The CDR3 coding sequence is TGCGCCAGCAGCTTGGACTACAGCCATGAAGCTTTCTTT.

This clonotype was counted between two and nine times. The chain couples TRBV14 to TRBJ1-2, with TRBD1 as a possible D gene (6 bases). Germline CDR1 reads SGHDN; CDR2 reads FVKESK. This CDR3 region has 15 residues. V lost 2 bases and J 7 bases, leaving 17 bases between the germline ends. CDR3 sequence: CASSQPGVAAGGYTF. DNA for the CDR3: TGTGCCAGCAGCCAACCAGGGGTTGCTGCCGGTGGCTACACCTTC.

CDR3 region: CASRTNLRDRGPGGANVLTF. For the CDR3, the DNA is TGTGCCAGCAGGACGAACCTCCGGGACAGGGGGCCGGGAGGGGCCAACGTCCTGACTTTC. The chain joins TRBV7-9 to TRBJ2-6; 12 nucleotides match TRBD1. The CDR3 is made up of 20 amino acids. Germline V gene sequence: CDR1 SEHNR, CDR2 FQNEAQ (reference sequence). J lost 4 bases, V lost 6 bases, and 16 bases had no gene match.

Ten or more counts support this clonotype. The chain employs TRBV7-8 and TRBJ2-1, with TRBD1 as a possible D gene (5 bases). Germline V lookup: CDR1 SGHVS, CDR2 FQNEAQ. The CDR3 is 14 amino acids. V gave up 4 bases and J gave up 4 bases, with 11 bases separating them. The CDR3 coding sequence is TGTGCCAGCAGCTACGGACGGACATACAATGAGCAGTTCTTC. This sequence encodes CASSYGRTYNEQFF.

This clonotype was observed a single time. In DNA form, the CDR3 reads TGTGCCAGCAGTGAGGGTCCAGGGGGCGATCATAGCAATCAGCCCCAGCATTTT. It codes for CASSEGPGGDHSNQPQHF. V usage is TRBV2 and J usage is TRBJ1-5; TRBD1 aligns across 8 bases. There are 18 residues in the CDR3. Trimming removed 3 bases from V and 0 bases from J; junction bases left unmatched: 10. CDR1 is SNHLY and CDR2 is FYNNEI in the germline V gene. The variable domain in full, with the rest retrieved from reference TRBV2 and TRBJ1-5, is EPEVTQTPSHQVTQMGQEVILRCVPISNHLYFYWYRQILGQKVEFLVSFYNNEISEKSEIFDDQFSVERPDGSNFTLKIRSTKLEDSAMYFCASSEGPGGDHSNQPQHFGDGTRLSIL.

V gene TRBV5-1 combines with J gene TRBJ2-7; a weak D match, TRBD1 (5 bases). V was cut by 2 bases and J by 6 bases, with 9 bases left in between. This CDR3 is 12 amino acids long. Germline CDR1 is SGHRS and CDR2 is YFSETQ. The CDR3: CASSFEGVEQYF. In DNA, the CDR3 is TGCGCCAGCAGCTTCGAAGGGGTCGAGCAGTACTTC.